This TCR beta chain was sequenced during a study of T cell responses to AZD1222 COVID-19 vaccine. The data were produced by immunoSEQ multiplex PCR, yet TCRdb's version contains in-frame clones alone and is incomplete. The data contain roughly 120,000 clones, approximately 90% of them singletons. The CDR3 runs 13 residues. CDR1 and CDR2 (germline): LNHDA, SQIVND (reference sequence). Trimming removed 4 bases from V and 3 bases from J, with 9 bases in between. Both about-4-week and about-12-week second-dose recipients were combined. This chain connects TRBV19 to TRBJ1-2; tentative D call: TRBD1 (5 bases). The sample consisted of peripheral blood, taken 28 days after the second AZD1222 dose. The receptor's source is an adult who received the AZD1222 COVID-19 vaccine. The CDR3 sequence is CASSKGKDYGYTF. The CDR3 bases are TGTGCCAGTAGTAAGGGGAAAGACTATGGCTACACCTTC.